This entry features one T cell receptor (beta chain) sequence. Its antigen is undetermined. The record originates from a study of vaccination and CD4 T cells after COVID-19. Study summary: Across the group, participants received two doses of either BNT162b2 or mRNA-1273 vaccine.

Specified time point: late sampling 161 to 241 days after vaccination in three convalescent patients. The treatment denotes: roughly ten-day PBMC culture with coronavirus spike peptide pools or control peptides (ViraFEST assay). Each well received 2.1 million or so PBMCs, cultured with 7.5 to 10 IU/ml IL-2 and about 11 ug/ml peptide pools. It was on days 3 and 7 that half the medium was replaced with fresh IL-2 medium. Cultured CD4+ T-cell DNA underwent Oncomine TCR Beta short-read sequencing. TCRdb analysed the PCR reads with MiXCR anew, one entry per CDR3 protein. The data show about 20,000 distinct CDR3 sequences, 35% to 40% seen once. The CDR3 covers 16 residues. Trimming removed 6 bases from V and 4 bases from J; junction bases left unmatched: 10. Germline CDR1 and CDR2: MNHNS and SASEGT.

The material sequenced was CD4+ T cells from blood, cultured in vitro, taken about 7 months after SARS-CoV-2 vaccination. The V and J genes are TRBV6-1 and TRBJ2-7; 12 bases agree with TRBD1. This TCR derives from a human donor who had recovered from COVID-19. CDR3 region: CASRRRGTGGFYEQYF. The CDR3 DNA follows: TGTGCCAGCAGGCGCCGTGGGACAGGGGGCTTTTACGAGCAGTACTTC.